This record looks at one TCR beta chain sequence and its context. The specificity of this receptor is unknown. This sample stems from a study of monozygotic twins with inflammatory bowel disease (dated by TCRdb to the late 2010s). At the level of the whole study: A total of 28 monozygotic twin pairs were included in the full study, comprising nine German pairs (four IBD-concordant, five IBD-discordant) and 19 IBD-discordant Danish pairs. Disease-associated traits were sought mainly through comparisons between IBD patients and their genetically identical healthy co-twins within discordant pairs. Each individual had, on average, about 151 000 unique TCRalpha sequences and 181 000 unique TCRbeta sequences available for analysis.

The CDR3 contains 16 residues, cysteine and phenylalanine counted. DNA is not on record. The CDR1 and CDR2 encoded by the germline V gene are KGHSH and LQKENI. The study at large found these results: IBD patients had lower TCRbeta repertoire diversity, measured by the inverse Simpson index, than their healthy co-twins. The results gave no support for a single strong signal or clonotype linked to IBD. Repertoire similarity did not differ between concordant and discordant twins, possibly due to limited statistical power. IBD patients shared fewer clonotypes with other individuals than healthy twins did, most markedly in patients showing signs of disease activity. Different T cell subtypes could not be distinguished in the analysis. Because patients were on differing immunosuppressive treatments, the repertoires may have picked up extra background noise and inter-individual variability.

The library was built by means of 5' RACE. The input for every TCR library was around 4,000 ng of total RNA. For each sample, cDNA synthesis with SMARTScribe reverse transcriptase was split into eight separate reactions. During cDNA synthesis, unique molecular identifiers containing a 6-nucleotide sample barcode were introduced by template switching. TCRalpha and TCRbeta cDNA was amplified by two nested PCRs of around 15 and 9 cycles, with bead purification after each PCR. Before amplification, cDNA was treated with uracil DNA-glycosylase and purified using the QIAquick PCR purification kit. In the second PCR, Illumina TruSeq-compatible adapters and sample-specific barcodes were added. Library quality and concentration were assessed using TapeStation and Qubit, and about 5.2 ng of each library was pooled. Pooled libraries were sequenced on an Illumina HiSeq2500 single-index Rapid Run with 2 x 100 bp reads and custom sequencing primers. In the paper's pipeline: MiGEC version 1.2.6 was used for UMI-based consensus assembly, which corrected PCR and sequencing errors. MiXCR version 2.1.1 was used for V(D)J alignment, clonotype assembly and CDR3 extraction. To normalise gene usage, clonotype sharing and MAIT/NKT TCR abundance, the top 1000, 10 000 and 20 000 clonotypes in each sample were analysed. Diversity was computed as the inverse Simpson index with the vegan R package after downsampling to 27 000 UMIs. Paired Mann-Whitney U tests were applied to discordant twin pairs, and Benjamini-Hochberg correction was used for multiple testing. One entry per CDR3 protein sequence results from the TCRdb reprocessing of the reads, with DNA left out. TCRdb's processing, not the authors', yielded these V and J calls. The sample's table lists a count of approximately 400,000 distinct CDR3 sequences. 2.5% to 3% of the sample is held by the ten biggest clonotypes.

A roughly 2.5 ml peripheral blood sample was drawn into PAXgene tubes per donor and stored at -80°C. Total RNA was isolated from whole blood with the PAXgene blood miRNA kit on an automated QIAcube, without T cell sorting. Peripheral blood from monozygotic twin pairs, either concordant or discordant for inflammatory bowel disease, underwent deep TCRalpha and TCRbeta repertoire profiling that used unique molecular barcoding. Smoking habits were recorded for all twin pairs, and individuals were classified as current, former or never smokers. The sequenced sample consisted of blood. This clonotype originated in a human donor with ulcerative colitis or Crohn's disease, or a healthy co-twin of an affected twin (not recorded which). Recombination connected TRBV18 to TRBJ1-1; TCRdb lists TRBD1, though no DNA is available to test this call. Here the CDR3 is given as CASSLRQGGGVTEAFF.